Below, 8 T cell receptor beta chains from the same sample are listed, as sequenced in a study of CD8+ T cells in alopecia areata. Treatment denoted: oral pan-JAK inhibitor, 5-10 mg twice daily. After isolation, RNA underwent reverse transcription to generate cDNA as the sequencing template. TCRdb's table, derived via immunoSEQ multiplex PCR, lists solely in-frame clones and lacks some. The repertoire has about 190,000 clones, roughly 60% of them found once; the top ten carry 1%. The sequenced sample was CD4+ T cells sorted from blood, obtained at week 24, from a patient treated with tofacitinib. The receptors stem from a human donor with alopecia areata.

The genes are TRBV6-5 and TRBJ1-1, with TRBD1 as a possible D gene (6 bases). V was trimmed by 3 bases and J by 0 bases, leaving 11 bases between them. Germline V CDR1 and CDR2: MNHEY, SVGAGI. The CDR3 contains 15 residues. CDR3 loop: CASSYRYRVNTEAFF. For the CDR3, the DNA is TGTGCCAGCAGTTATCGTTACAGGGTGAACACTGAAGCTTTCTTT.

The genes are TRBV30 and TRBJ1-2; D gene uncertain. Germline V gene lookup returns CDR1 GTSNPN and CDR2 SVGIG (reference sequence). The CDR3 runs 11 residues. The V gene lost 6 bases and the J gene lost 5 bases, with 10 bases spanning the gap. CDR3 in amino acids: CACQHGYGYTF. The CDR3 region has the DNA TGTGCCTGCCAGCATGGGTATGGCTACACCTTC.

CDR3 loop: CASSQGSVAGGNPSPLHF. In DNA form, the CDR3 reads TGCGCCAGCAGCCAAGGGTCCGTCGCAGGGGGCAACCCTTCACCCCTCCACTTT. V usage is TRBV4-3 and J usage is TRBJ1-6; 8 bases match TRBD1. The CDR3 has 18 residues. The junction had 14 bases not matched to a gene; V was cut back by 1 base and J by 9 bases. The germline V gene encodes CDR1 LGHNA and CDR2 YSLEER.

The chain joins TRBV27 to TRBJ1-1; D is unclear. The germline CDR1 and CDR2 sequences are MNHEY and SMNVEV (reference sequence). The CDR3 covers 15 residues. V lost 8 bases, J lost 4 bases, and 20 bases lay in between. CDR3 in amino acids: CASLRVSAGSTEAFF. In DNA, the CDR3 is TGTGCCAGCCTCCGGGTCTCTGCTGGGTCCACTGAAGCTTTCTTT.

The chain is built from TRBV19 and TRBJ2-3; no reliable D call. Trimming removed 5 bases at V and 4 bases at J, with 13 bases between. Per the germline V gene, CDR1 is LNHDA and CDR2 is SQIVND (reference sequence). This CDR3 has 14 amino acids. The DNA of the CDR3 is TGTGCCAGTAGTTCACCAGCGACTTCAGATACGCAGTATTTT. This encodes CASSSPATSDTQYF.

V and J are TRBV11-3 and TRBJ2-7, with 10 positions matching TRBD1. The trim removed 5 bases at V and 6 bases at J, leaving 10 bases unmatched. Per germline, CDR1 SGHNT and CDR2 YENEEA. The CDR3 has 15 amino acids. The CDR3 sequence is CASSPTGTGAFEQYF. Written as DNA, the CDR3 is TGTGCCAGCAGCCCCACCGGGACAGGGGCTTTCGAGCAGTACTTC.

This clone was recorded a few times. The CDR3, as DNA: TGTGCCAGCAGCTTAGTCCGGGGGGCCAAAGAGACCCAGTACTTC. It specifies CASSLVRGAKETQYF. The V gene is TRBV7-6, the J gene TRBJ2-5, with D perhaps matching TRBD2 (7 bases). Germline loops: CDR1 SGHVS, CDR2 FNYEAQ. CDR3 length equals 15 residues. V shed 1 base and J shed 3 bases, with 12 bases lying between them.

CDR3 in amino acids: CASSGRDGYTF. CDR3 in DNA: TGCGCCAGCAGCGGTAGGGATGGCTACACCTTC. The V gene is TRBV5-1, the J gene TRBJ1-2; D is ambiguous. Germline V gene sequence: CDR1 SGHRS, CDR2 YFSETQ. V was pared by 4 bases and J by 6 bases, with 7 bases between. The CDR3 runs 11 residues.